This is a list of T cell receptor beta chains from one sample in a study of T cells after yellow fever vaccination. TCRdb reanalysed the 5' RACE reads using MiXCR and keeps one entry per CDR3 protein. The table records some 52,000 distinct CDR3 sequences, around 6.7% of them present only once. Sequenced material: CD8+ T cells not binding an NS4B(214-222) dextramer, sorted from PBMCs, taken about 41 days after the first yellow fever vaccination. These receptors were collected from a man younger than 35 who received the YFV17D yellow fever vaccine. Both conserved end residues are trimmed from each CDR3.

J	length	V	CDR3
TRBJ2-3	12	TRBV3-1	ASSQVLLTDTQY
TRBJ2-5	13	TRBV5-1	ASSLVGRLQETQY
TRBJ2-1	11	TRBV4-1	ASSPQGALEQF
TRBJ1-5	11	TRBV6-5	ASSYGTGLPQH
TRBJ2-1	13	TRBV7-2	ASSKNREPYNEQF
TRBJ2-1	10	TRBV5-4	ASSLGSNEQF
TRBJ1-4	11	TRBV6-5	ASSYSKLGQLF
TRBJ2-1	13	TRBV20-1	SARDVGSSYNEQF
TRBJ1-1	13	TRBV6-1	ASRASLGAGTEAF
TRBJ1-2	14	TRBV7-9	ASSAPGTGVRYGYT
TRBJ1-3	12	TRBV19	ASSPGFSGNTIY
TRBJ1-5	13	TRBV4-3	ASSQVPGERQPQH
TRBJ2-5	14	TRBV6-5	ASSYSSWATVETQY
TRBJ2-7	12	TRBV29-1	SVAGTGGSYEQY
TRBJ2-3	15	TRBV7-6	ASSLTGTSAWTDTQY
TRBJ1-3	11	TRBV29-1	SVVGGEGNTIY
TRBJ2-5	14	TRBV10-3	AISESNRGGQETQY
TRBJ2-5	12	TRBV5-1	ASSLETAHETQY
TRBJ2-5	14	TRBV5-6	ASSGGWDTLGETQY
TRBJ2-3	15	TRBV29-1	SVEELGDPRPTDTQY
TRBJ2-1	13	TRBV6-1	ASSTQEVTYNEQF
TRBJ2-2	14	TRBV7-2	ASSWPNGPKAGELF
TRBJ2-2	11	TRBV10-3	AISDPYTGELF
TRBJ1-1	12	TRBV6-2/TRBV6-3	ASSWRDMNTEAF
TRBJ2-1	11	TRBV20-1	SASSARVNEQF
TRBJ2-3	13	TRBV7-2	ASSWPGQGRNTQY
TRBJ2-1	14	TRBV29-1	SVIPWGKSSYNEQF
TRBJ2-5	12	TRBV27	ASSPGLYQETQY
TRBJ2-5	13	TRBV3-1	ASSPSGGTQETQY
TRBJ1-1	11	TRBV5-4	ASRTQENTEAF
TRBJ1-1	14	TRBV25-1	ASSNLEGFVFTEAF
TRBJ1-1	13	TRBV5-1	ASSSGDRGNTEAF
TRBJ2-3	11	TRBV7-9	ASSLAPEDTQY
TRBJ2-7	11	TRBV11-3	ASSSGHLNEQY
TRBJ2-1	13	TRBV6-4	ASSEAGGSYNEQF
TRBJ2-3	18	TRBV11-1	ASSLTRGLAGGYSTDTQY
TRBJ2-3	13	TRBV4-3	ASSHGTARGDTQY
TRBJ1-1	14	TRBV4-2	ASSLPSREPNTEAF
TRBJ2-1	13	TRBV4-1	ASSLRDSVYNEQF
TRBJ1-2	13	TRBV9	ASSVDNRDYYGYT
TRBJ1-1	12	TRBV20-1	SAPREGMNTEAF
TRBJ2-2	14	TRBV6-5	ASSYSQQGNTGELF